The T cell receptor (beta chain) described here comes from a study of T-cell reconstitution after alpha-beta-depleted transplantation in children. The sample holds many counts of this clonotype. Its cognate antigen is unknown. A library of TCRbeta sequences, prepared with unique molecular identifiers, was generated. TCRdb ran MiXCR on the PCR reads and lists one entry per CDR3 protein. Of 200,000 to 250,000 distinct CDR3 sequences listed, around 9.2% are singletons. The study's findings and limits: There were some patients whose high TCRbeta diversity at day 60 came from surviving recipient T cells and thymic progenitors.

Sequenced here: PBMCs, mostly from graft donor cells, sampled 360 days after TCRalphabeta/CD19-depleted stem cell transplant. The receptor was derived from a male patient aged 2 to 10 who had a stem cell transplant for acute myeloid leukemia, so the T cells may come from the graft donor.

CDR3 residues: CASSLKGPSYQPQHF. The DNA of the CDR3 is TGTGCCAGCAGTTTGAAGGGGCCCTCTTATCAGCCCCAGCATTTT. The gene calls are TRBV12-3 or TRBV12-4 and TRBJ1-5; possibly TRBD1 for D (5 bases). This CDR3 contains 15 residues. The V end lost 3 bases, the J end lost 5 bases, and 14 bases lay between the germline ends.